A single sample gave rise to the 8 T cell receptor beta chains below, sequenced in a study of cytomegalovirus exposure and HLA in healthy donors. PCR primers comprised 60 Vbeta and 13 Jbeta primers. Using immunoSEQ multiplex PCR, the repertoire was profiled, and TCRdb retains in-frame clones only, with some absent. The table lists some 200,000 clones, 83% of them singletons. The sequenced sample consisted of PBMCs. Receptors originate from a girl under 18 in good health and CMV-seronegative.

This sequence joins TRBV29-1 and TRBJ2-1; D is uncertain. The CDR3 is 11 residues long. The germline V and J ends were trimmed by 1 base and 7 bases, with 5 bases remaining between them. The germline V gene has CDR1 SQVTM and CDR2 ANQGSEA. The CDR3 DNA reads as TGCAGCGTTGAAGCTCTGAATGAGCAGTTCTTC. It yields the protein CSVEALNEQFF.

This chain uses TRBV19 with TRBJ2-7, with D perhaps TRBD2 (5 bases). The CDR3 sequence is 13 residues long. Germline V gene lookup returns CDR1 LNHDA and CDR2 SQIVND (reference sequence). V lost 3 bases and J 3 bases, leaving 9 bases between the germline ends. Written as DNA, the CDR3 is TGTGCCAGTAGTATCGACCGGGACTACGAGCAGTACTTC. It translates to CASSIDRDYEQYF. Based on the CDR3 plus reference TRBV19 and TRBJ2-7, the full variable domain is DGGITQSPKYLFRKEGQNVTLSCEQNLNHDAMYWYRQDPGQGLRLIYYSQIVNDFQKGDIAEGYSVSREKKESFPLTVTSAQKNPTAFYLCASSIDRDYEQYFGPGTRLTVT.

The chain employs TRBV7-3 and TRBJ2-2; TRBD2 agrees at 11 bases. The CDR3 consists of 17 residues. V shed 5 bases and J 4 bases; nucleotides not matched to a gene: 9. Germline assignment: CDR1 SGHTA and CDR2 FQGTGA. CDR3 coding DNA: TGTGCCAGCAGCCCAAGTAGCGGGAGGGCCATCACCGGGGAGCTGTTTTTT. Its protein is CASSPSSGRAITGELFF.

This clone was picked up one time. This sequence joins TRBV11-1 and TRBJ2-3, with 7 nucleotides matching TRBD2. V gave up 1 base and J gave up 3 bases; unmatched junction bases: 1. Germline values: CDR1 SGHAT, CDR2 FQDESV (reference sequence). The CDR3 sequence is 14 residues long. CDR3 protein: CASSLDGGTDTQYF. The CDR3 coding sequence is TGTGCCAGCAGCTTAGACGGGGGGACAGATACGCAGTATTTT.

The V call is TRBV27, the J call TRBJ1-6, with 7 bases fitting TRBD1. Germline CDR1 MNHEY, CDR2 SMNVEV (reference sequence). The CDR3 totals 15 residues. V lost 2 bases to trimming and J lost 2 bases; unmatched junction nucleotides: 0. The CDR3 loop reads CASSLQGAYNSPLHF. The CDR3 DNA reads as TGTGCCAGCAGTTTACAGGGGGCCTATAATTCACCCCTCCACTTT.

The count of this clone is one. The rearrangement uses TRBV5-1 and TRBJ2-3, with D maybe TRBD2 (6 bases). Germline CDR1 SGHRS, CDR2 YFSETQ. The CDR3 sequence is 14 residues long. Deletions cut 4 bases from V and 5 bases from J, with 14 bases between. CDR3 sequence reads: CASSVSGVGDTQYF. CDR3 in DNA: TGCGCCAGCAGCGTTAGCGGAGTGGGAGATACGCAGTATTTT. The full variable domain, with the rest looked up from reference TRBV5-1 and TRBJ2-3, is KAGVTQTPRYLIKTRGQQVTLSCSPISGHRSVSWYQQTPGQGLQFLFEYFSETQRNKGNFPGRFSGRQFSNSRSEMNVSTLELGDSALYLCASSVSGVGDTQYFGPGTRLTVL.

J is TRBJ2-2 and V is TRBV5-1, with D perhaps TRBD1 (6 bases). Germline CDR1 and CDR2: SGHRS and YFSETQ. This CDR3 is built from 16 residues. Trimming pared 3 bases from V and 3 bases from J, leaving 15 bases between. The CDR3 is CASSSGRDTYTGELFF. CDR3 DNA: TGCGCCAGCAGCTCCGGCCGGGACACCTACACCGGGGAGCTGTTTTTT.

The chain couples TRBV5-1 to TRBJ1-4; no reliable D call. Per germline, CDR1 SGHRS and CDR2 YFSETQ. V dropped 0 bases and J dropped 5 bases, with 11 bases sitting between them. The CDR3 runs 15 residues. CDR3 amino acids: CASSLAPGFNEKLFF. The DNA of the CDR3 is TGCGCCAGCAGCTTGGCACCGGGATTCAATGAAAAACTGTTTTTT.